This TCR beta chain was identified during a study of blood T cells in healthy people across ages. A second PCR of 7 to 11 cycles used a sample-barcoded 5' primer and a J-beta primer mix. The template-switch adaptor, which had 12 random nucleotides, put a tag on each cDNA molecule. Via MiXCR, TCRdb re-called the 5' RACE reads, giving one row per CDR3 protein. Altogether over 950,000 distinct CDR3 sequences are present, 35% to 45% being singletons, with the ten largest covering around 13%. On this clonotype: The antigen is not known.

Overall study results and limits: With age, beta diversity per million T cells declined roughly linearly, significantly by 30 to 40. Diversity figures based on one million T cells were deemed too low.

V was shortened by 1 base and J by 4 bases, with 9 bases between the two germline ends. Germline lookup yields CDR1 GTSNPN and CDR2 SVGIG (reference sequence). The CDR3 has 13 amino acids. J is TRBJ2-3 and V is TRBV30, with D hard to call. The specimen sequenced was blood. The receptor comes from a man aged 18-30 years in good health. CDR3 sequence reads: CAWSGRSPDTQYF. CDR3 nucleotide sequence: TGTGCCTGGAGTGGGCGTTCCCCAGATACGCAGTATTTT.